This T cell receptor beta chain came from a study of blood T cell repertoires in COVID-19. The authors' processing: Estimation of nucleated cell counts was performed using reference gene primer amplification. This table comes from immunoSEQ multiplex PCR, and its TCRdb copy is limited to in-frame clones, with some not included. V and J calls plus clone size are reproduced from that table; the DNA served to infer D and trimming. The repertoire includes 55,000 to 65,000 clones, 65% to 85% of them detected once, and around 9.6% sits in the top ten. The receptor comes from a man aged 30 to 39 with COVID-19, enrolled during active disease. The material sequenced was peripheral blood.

The CDR3 sequence is CAISERGGRRGYTF. The CDR3 coding sequence is TGTGCCATCAGTGAGCGCGGGGGGCGAAGGGGCTACACCTTC. The V call is TRBV10-3, the J call TRBJ1-2, with D possibly being TRBD1 (6 bases). Germline V gives CDR1 ENHRY, CDR2 SYGVKD. The germline V and J ends were trimmed by 2 bases and 8 bases, with 15 bases remaining between them. This CDR3 has 14 residues.